The 20 T cell receptor beta chains listed next were all sequenced from one sample in a study of T-cell memory formation after mild COVID-19. Each CDR3 protein gets one entry after TCRdb re-called the 5' RACE reads with MiXCR. The repertoire includes fewer than 50,000 distinct CDR3 sequences, approximately 9.6% of them detected once, and 10% to 15% sits in the top ten. The specimen sequenced was PBMCs or a T cell subset sorted from them (not recorded which). These receptors were obtained from an adult woman who had mild COVID-19 (a few samples of this study predate the infection). Cell type and time point are not known.

The DNA for the CDR3 is TGCGCCAGCAGCCAAGAAGGGGGACCCGGGAGCTCCTACAATGAGCAGTTCTTC. It codes for CASSQEGGPGSSYNEQFF. The chain employs TRBV4-3 and TRBJ2-1, with D possibly being TRBD1 or TRBD2 (6 bases each). Germline V gene data show CDR1 as LGHNA and CDR2 as YSLEER. The CDR3 has 18 residues. The V end lost 0 bases, the J end lost 0 bases, and 15 bases lay between the germline ends.

This clonotype showed up many times. This chain uses TRBV5-4 with TRBJ1-3; no firm D call. The CDR3 spans 15 residues. The V gene's germline CDR1 is SGHNT and CDR2 YYREEE (reference sequence). V gave up 4 bases and J gave up 0 bases, with 11 bases separating them. The CDR3 spells CASSPGPASGNTIYF. The CDR3, as DNA: TGTGCCAGCAGCCCTGGGCCGGCCTCTGGAAACACCATATATTTT.

This clonotype was counted only a few times. The chain recombines TRBV20-1 with TRBJ1-5; weak D call: TRBD1 (6 bases). The CDR3 consists of 15 residues. Looked up from germline, CDR1 is DFQATT and CDR2 is SNEGSKA (reference sequence). The V gene lost 6 bases and the J gene lost 2 bases, with 17 bases spanning the gap. DNA for the CDR3: TGCAGTGCCCCAGAGGGCAGGGGTGGCAATCAGCCCCAGCATTTT. Encoded protein: CSAPEGRGGNQPQHF.

The sample holds a few counts of this clonotype. The chain employs TRBV7-8 and TRBJ2-7; 8 nucleotides line up with TRBD2. Germline V lookup: CDR1 SGHVS, CDR2 FQNEAQ. The CDR3 consists of 15 residues. With 1 base clipped from V and 2 bases from J, the junction kept 4 bases outside the gene matches. The DNA for the CDR3 is TGTGCCAGCAGCTTAGGTAGCGGGATACCCTACGAGCAGTACTTC. Protein sequence: CASSLGSGIPYEQYF.

This chain uses TRBV18 with TRBJ1-1, with D unclear. This CDR3 region has 14 residues. CDR1 is KGHSH, CDR2 LQKENI, per germline. V dropped 3 bases and J dropped 2 bases, with 10 bases sitting between them. The CDR3 reads CASSPAPGNTEAFF. In nucleotides, the CDR3 is TGTGCCAGCTCACCGGCACCGGGAAACACTGAAGCTTTCTTT.

This clonotype was counted between two and nine times. The V and J genes are TRBV5-1 and TRBJ2-2, with D perhaps TRBD1 or TRBD2 (5 bases each). Between the trimmed V and J ends, which lost 4 bases and 0 bases, there was a span of 13 bases. Germline lookup yields CDR1 SGHRS and CDR2 YFSETQ. CDR3 length equals 16 residues. The chain's CDR3 is CASSLGTDTNTGELFF. Written as DNA, the CDR3 is TGCGCCAGCAGCCTAGGGACGGACACGAACACCGGGGAGCTGTTTTTT.

This clonotype turned up a few times. J is TRBJ1-1 and V is TRBV6-5; 8 bases map to TRBD1. J gave up 1 base and V 2 bases, and 3 bases lay outside the gene matches. The CDR3 consists of 15 residues. Germline assignment: CDR1 MNHEY and CDR2 SVGAGI. The CDR3 nucleotides read TGTGCCAGCAGTTACCAGGGGGCGACGAACACTGAAGCTTTCTTT. Encoded protein: CASSYQGATNTEAFF.

The genes are TRBV12-3 or TRBV12-4 and TRBJ1-1; no clear D. Trimming removed 4 bases at V and 3 bases at J, with 9 bases between. This CDR3 has 13 residues. The DNA for the CDR3 is TGTGCCAGCAGTTCTCGAGGCCACACTGAAGCTTTCTTT. Translating gives CASSSRGHTEAFF.

This clonotype was seen ten or more times. The chain combines TRBV24-1 with TRBJ2-1; D is uncertain. Germline lookup yields CDR1 KGHDR and CDR2 SFDVKD. V lost 6 bases, J lost 4 bases, and 6 bases lay in between. The CDR3 loop spans 12 amino acids. CDR3 coding DNA: TGTGCCACCAGTCAAGATTACAATGAGCAGTTCTTC. This codes for CATSQDYNEQFF.

This clonotype was recorded a few times. The genes are TRBV3-1 and TRBJ2-5; 8 bases are shared with TRBD2. CDR3 size: 13 residues. The junction had 4 bases not matched to a gene; V was cut back by 3 bases and J by 7 bases. Germline V gives CDR1 LGHDT, CDR2 YNNKEL (reference sequence). The CDR3 DNA sequence: TGTGCCAGCAGCCATCCGGGGGGGGTGACCCAGTACTTC. Residues: CASSHPGGVTQYF.

This clonotype was observed a handful of times. This chain uses TRBV28 with TRBJ1-1; D unresolved. Trimming removed 3 bases at V and 1 base at J, with 6 bases between. CDR3 length: 13 amino acids. Germline loops: CDR1 MDHEN, CDR2 SYDVKM. CDR3 sequence: CASSFRSNTEAFF. The CDR3 coding sequence is TGTGCCAGCAGTTTCAGATCGAACACTGAAGCTTTCTTT.

The sample holds a few counts of this clonotype. The V and J genes are TRBV7-2 and TRBJ2-2; no clear D gene. V lost 3 bases and J 5 bases, leaving 7 bases between the germline ends. This CDR3 has 13 amino acids. The V gene's germline CDR1 is SGHTA and CDR2 FQGNSA. The CDR3 coding sequence is TGTGCCAGCAGCTTTACAGAGACCGGGGAGCTGTTTTTT. Its translation: CASSFTETGELFF.

This clonotype was recorded a few times. The rearrangement uses TRBV29-1 and TRBJ1-1, with 8 bases identical to TRBD1. The J segment lost 8 bases and the V segment lost 4 bases, leaving 6 bases of the junction unmatched. Germline V lookup: CDR1 SQVTM, CDR2 ANQGSEA. CDR3 length: 12 amino acids. This CDR3 reads CSVVADRGEAFF. CDR3 DNA: TGCAGCGTTGTAGCCGACAGGGGAGAAGCTTTCTTT.

The chain uses TRBV10-2 and TRBJ2-2; D perhaps matches TRBD2 (6 bases). This CDR3 region has 20 residues. V was clipped by 0 bases and J by 2 bases, with 22 bases between them. CDR1 is WSHSY and CDR2 is SAAADI in the germline V gene. In DNA, the CDR3 is TGCGCCAGCAGTGAGTCGGATCGCCGTGGGCTAGCGCCCAACACCGGGGAGCTGTTTTTT. Amino acid sequence: CASSESDRRGLAPNTGELFF.

In DNA, the CDR3 is TGTGCCAGCAGATTCGGACAGGAGAATTCACCCCTCCACTTT. Protein: CASRFGQENSPLHF. The chain is built from TRBV6-5 and TRBJ1-6; 7 positions agree with TRBD1. The CDR3 loop spans 14 amino acids. Germline CDR1 reads MNHEY; CDR2 reads SVGAGI. The trim removed 6 bases at V and 7 bases at J, leaving 6 bases unmatched.

The CDR3 region has the DNA TGCGCCAGCAGCCGGGAGACAGGGCCTGGAAACACCATATATTTT. Protein sequence: CASSRETGPGNTIYF. This chain connects TRBV5-1 to TRBJ1-3, with 7 bases identical to TRBD1. V lost 4 bases, J lost 2 bases, and 6 bases stayed unmatched. CDR1 and CDR2 from the germline V gene are SGHRS and YFSETQ. The CDR3 is 15 amino acids.

The chain uses TRBV6-6 and TRBJ2-1, with D possibly being TRBD1 (6 bases). V was shortened by 4 bases and J by 4 bases, with 14 bases between the two germline ends. Germline loops: CDR1 MNHNY, CDR2 SVGAGI (reference sequence). CDR3 size: 15 residues. CDR3 sequence (DNA): TGTGCCAGCAGTTGGGAGAGGGGGATATACAATGAGCAGTTCTTC. It codes for CASSWERGIYNEQFF.

This clonotype has just a few counts. The rearrangement links TRBV12-3 or TRBV12-4 to TRBJ1-1; no firm D call. V dropped 6 bases and J dropped 5 bases, with 13 bases sitting between them. The CDR3 covers 13 residues. CDR3 in amino acids: CASSLIWVTEAFF. The CDR3 region has the DNA TGTGCCAGCAGCCTTATTTGGGTTACTGAAGCTTTCTTT.

The genes are TRBV12-3 or TRBV12-4 and TRBJ1-5; TRBD1 matches at 8 bases. V trimming: 4 bases; J trimming: 5 bases; junction bases outside the gene matches: 16. This CDR3 region has 18 residues. The CDR3 reads CASSSPPGGRGPDQPQHF. The CDR3 coding sequence is TGTGCCAGCAGTTCACCCCCGGGAGGCAGGGGGCCTGATCAGCCCCAGCATTTT.

The gene calls are TRBV29-1 and TRBJ2-1; 8 nucleotides match TRBD1. From germline, CDR1 is SQVTM and CDR2 ANQGSEA. Losses at the gene ends were 2 bases for V and 4 bases for J; bases not matched to a gene: 1. The CDR3 is 13 residues long. CDR3 coding DNA: TGCAGCGTTGAACAGGGGGCTTACAATGAGCAGTTCTTC. Protein sequence: CSVEQGAYNEQFF.